This entry features one T cell receptor beta chain sequence. This clone showed up just once. The antigen it recognizes is unknown. Nothing much larger sits one base from this clone, and base qualities are not available. TCRbeta CDR3 regions were amplified from genomic DNA using the immunoSEQ Assay, a bias-controlled multiplex PCR. From the authors' description of their analysis: The number of nucleated cells in each sample was estimated by amplification of reference gene primers within the assay. To quantify the absolute abundance of each unique TCRbeta CDR3 rearrangement, sequence reads were collapsed and filtered. For each sample, productive Simpson clonality was calculated by taking the square root of Simpson's diversity index across productive rearrangements. Not all clones reach the TCRdb copy of this immuneACCESS table, which keeps in-frame sequences only. Checked studies attribute under half of the gap to unresolved V genes and leave the rest unexplained. V, J and clone size were drawn from that table, and D and trimming were deduced from the DNA. This sample gives 140,000 or so clones in total; around 80% of them show up just once. The biggest ten clones account for about 3.9% of the sample.

This entry comes from a study of blood T cell repertoires in COVID-19 (dated by TCRdb to the early 2020s). Study-level background: The collaborator samples originated in the United States, Italy and Spain and spanned the acute and convalescent phases of COVID-19. The repertoires were released in a freely available public database intended as a resource for research on the immune response to SARS-CoV-2. Deeply sampled blood TCRbeta repertoires from subjects exposed to, actively infected with, or recovered from COVID-19 were included in the dataset. HLA class I and class II types, where available, came from metadata supplied by the sample provider rather than from assay-based typing. The sample metadata nearly always contained a de-identified subject ID, COVID-19 status, age in years and sex. The samples were drawn from the first 160 participants of the ongoing ImmuneRACE study and from 1,254 subjects provided by 6 global collaborators. The prospective study material was composed of cDNA or gDNA derived from T cells, B-cell-depleted T cells, or PBMCs. General findings and caveats noted by the study authors: Clinical and demographic metadata were provided uncurated, with the amount varying by source and participant.

V is shortened by 0 bases, J by 2 bases, and the region joining them spans 10 bases. The germline V gene (reference sequence) provides CDR1 LNHDA and CDR2 SQIVND. Its CDR3 holds 15 amino acids, cysteine through phenylalanine. Just the 45-base CDR3 DNA is kept, in frame starting at base 1. The collaborating institutions used their own protocols to collect whole blood in K2EDTA tubes. For TCRbeta analysis, collaborators shipped samples as frozen whole blood, isolated PBMCs, or DNA extracted from either of those sample types. Sequenced material: peripheral blood. The chain employs TRBV19 and TRBJ2-5; the D gene is perhaps TRBD2, from 6 matching bases. The origin of this receptor is a man between 60 and 75 years old with acute or convalescent COVID-19. The CDR3 region has the sequence CASSIDGGPQETQYF. The base sequence is TGTGCCAGTAGTATAGATGGAGGGCCACAAGAGACCCAGTACTTC.